The 24 T cell receptor beta chains presented below share a single source sample, sequenced in a study of T cells in Graves' hyperthyroidism and ophthalmopathy. The investigators amplified TCR beta CDR3 regions from RNA transcripts. HTBI primers were employed in a first-round RT-PCR of the TCR CDR3. TCRdb used MiXCR to reprocess the multiplex PCR reads, holding one entry per CDR3 protein. The sample consists of about 210,000 distinct CDR3 sequences, roughly a sixth of them appearing once. Source material: blood. The receptors were sampled from a man aged 50 to 59 with Graves' hyperthyroidism.

This clonotype showed up many times. This chain uses TRBV20-1 with TRBJ2-3; D remains ambiguous. Per the germline V gene, CDR1 is DFQATT and CDR2 is SNEGSKA (reference sequence). This CDR3 comprises 14 residues. Trimming pared 0 bases from V and 2 bases from J, leaving 9 bases between. As DNA, the CDR3 is TGCAGTGCTAGAGATAGGGTCGACACAGATACGCAGTATTTT. Translated: CSARDRVDTDTQYF.

This clonotype was found many times. The CDR3 DNA follows: TGCGCCAGCAGCTTGGCAGGGACAGGGGGATCTAATGAGCAGTTCTTC. Its translation is CASSLAGTGGSNEQFF. This chain connects TRBV5-1 to TRBJ2-1, with 11 nucleotides matching TRBD1. V shed 0 bases, J shed 7 bases, and the junction held 6 bases outside the gene matches. This CDR3 has 16 residues. The germline CDR1 and CDR2 sequences are SGHRS and YFSETQ.

This clonotype has at least ten counts. The chain has TRBV27 and TRBJ2-1, with 12 positions matching TRBD2. The CDR3 covers 14 residues. With 7 bases clipped from V and 8 bases from J, the junction kept 6 bases outside the gene matches. Germline CDR1 MNHEY, CDR2 SMNVEV (reference sequence). CDR3 coding DNA: TGTGCCAGCACCAAGACTAGCGGGGGCGATGAGCAGTTCTTC. Amino acid sequence: CASTKTSGGDEQFF.

This clonotype was counted many times. Here the CDR3 reads CASRDRTSNYGYTF. For the CDR3, the DNA is TGTGCCAGCAGGGACCGGACCTCTAACTATGGCTACACCTTC. The V call is TRBV27, the J call TRBJ1-2; D unclear. Looked up from germline, CDR1 is MNHEY and CDR2 is SMNVEV (reference sequence). The CDR3 length is 14 residues. V was pared by 6 bases and J by 0 bases, with 11 bases between.

This clonotype showed up just a few times. The chain joins TRBV5-1 to TRBJ2-7, with 9 nucleotides matching TRBD2. Germline loops: CDR1 SGHRS, CDR2 YFSETQ. With 0 bases clipped from V and 6 bases from J, the junction kept 13 bases outside the gene matches. CDR3 length: 17 amino acids. This CDR3 reads CASSLVPSGTLSSEQYF. The CDR3 DNA reads TGCGCCAGCAGCTTGGTACCTAGCGGGACCCTCTCCAGCGAGCAGTACTTC. Variable domain in full (rest from reference TRBV5-1 and TRBJ2-7): KAGVTQTPRYLIKTRGQQVTLSCSPISGHRSVSWYQQTPGQGLQFLFEYFSETQRNKGNFPGRFSGRQFSNSRSEMNVSTLELGDSALYLCASSLVPSGTLSSEQYFGPGTRLTVT.

This clonotype was seen at least ten times. The gene calls are TRBV20-1 and TRBJ2-7; D perhaps matches TRBD1 (5 bases). CDR3 length: 14 amino acids. Trimming removed 0 bases from V and 4 bases from J, with 13 bases in between. Germline V CDR1 and CDR2: DFQATT, SNEGSKA (reference sequence). The CDR3, as DNA: TGCAGTGCTAGAGATAGTGGACGGACATACGAGCAGTACTTC. It translates to CSARDSGRTYEQYF.

This clonotype came up many times. V usage is TRBV7-2 and J usage is TRBJ2-5, with TRBD2 identical over 7 bases. The CDR3 is made up of 15 amino acids. The V segment lost 4 bases and the J segment 3 bases; nucleotides outside the gene matches: 8. Germline CDR1 SGHTA, CDR2 FQGNSA. The CDR3 loop is CASSSGLVQKETQYF. In DNA form, the CDR3 reads TGTGCCAGCAGCTCCGGACTAGTTCAGAAAGAGACCCAGTACTTC.

This clonotype has ten or more counts. The gene calls are TRBV10-3 and TRBJ2-5; D remains ambiguous. CDR1 and CDR2 (germline): ENHRY, SYGVKD. CDR3 length: 16 amino acids. V shed 8 bases and J shed 4 bases, with 23 bases lying between them. The CDR3 DNA sequence: TGTGCCATCCCTCCCCGAGCGAGAGAACGGAGAGAGACCCAGTACTTC. It codes for CAIPPRARERRETQYF.

The sample holds many counts of this clonotype. V gene TRBV28 combines with J gene TRBJ1-2, with TRBD1 as a possible D gene (5 bases). The CDR3 spans 15 residues. Trimming removed 5 bases at V and 0 bases at J, with 13 bases between. Germline values: CDR1 MDHEN, CDR2 SYDVKM. DNA of the CDR3: TGTGCCAGCAGTGTCCCGGGACGTGCTAACTATGGCTACACCTTC. It translates to CASSVPGRANYGYTF.

The chain combines TRBV19 with TRBJ2-7, with D tentatively TRBD2 (6 bases). CDR1 is LNHDA, CDR2 SQIVND, per germline (reference sequence). V shed 3 bases and J shed 4 bases, with 16 bases lying between them. The CDR3 loop spans 15 amino acids. The CDR3 is CASSMGGETEYEQYF. The CDR3 bases are TGTGCCAGTAGTATGGGGGGTGAGACAGAATACGAGCAGTACTTC.

The sample holds a few counts of this clonotype. This chain links TRBV27 with TRBJ1-1; no firm D call. V dropped 2 bases and J dropped 0 bases, with 4 bases sitting between them. The CDR3 consists of 13 residues. Germline CDR1 is MNHEY and CDR2 is SMNVEV (reference sequence). The CDR3 sequence is CASSLPVNTEAFF. The CDR3 DNA reads TGTGCCAGCAGTTTACCAGTGAACACTGAAGCTTTCTTT.

This clonotype was counted ten times or more. The rearrangement joins TRBV20-1 to TRBJ2-1, with TRBD2 identical over 8 bases. The CDR3 totals 18 residues. Germline CDR1 and CDR2: DFQATT and SNEGSKA (reference sequence). The V gene end was trimmed by 2 bases and the J gene end by 0 bases; junction bases not matched to a gene: 12. The CDR3 spells CSARPPLAGGVSYNEQFF. In nucleotides, the CDR3 is TGCAGTGCTAGACCCCCCCTAGCGGGCGGTGTCTCCTACAATGAGCAGTTCTTC.

This clonotype was counted ten times or more. The conserved phenylalanine or tryptophan normally closing the CDR3 is absent here, so this likely arose from a read error. The chain has TRBV7-2 and TRBJ2-7, with TRBD1 matching 12 bases. This CDR3 has 14 residues. The J segment lost 4 bases and the V segment lost 5 bases, leaving 3 bases of the junction unmatched. Germline V gene lookup returns CDR1 SGHTA and CDR2 FQGNSA. Here the CDR3 reads CASSRDRGRYEQYL. The CDR3, as DNA: TGTGCCAGCAGCCGGGACAGGGGGCGATACGAGCAGTACCTC.

This clonotype was detected ten times or more. The CDR3 DNA reads TGTGCCAGCAGCTTGACTAGCGGGGAGCAGTTCTTC. Translated: CASSLTSGEQFF. The chain employs TRBV7-9 and TRBJ2-1, with 10 bases lining up with TRBD2. V was clipped by 3 bases and J by 10 bases; unmatched bases: 0. CDR3 length equals 12 residues. Germline CDR1 SEHNR, CDR2 FQNEAQ (reference sequence).

CDR3 bases: TGCGCCAGCAGCCAAGATAACCCCTCGAACACCGGGGAGCTGTTTTTT. As protein: CASSQDNPSNTGELFF. This chain connects TRBV4-1 to TRBJ2-2; D is undetermined. CDR1 is MGHRA, CDR2 YSYEKL, per germline. The CDR3 length is 16 residues. Trimming left V 0 bases short and J 0 bases short, with 8 bases between.

There are many counts of this clonotype. This rearrangement joins TRBV13 to TRBJ2-7; possible D gene TRBD2, 6 bases. The germline CDR1 and CDR2 sequences are PRHDT and FYEKMQ (reference sequence). CDR3 length: 14 residues. Between the trimmed V and J ends, which lost 4 bases and 0 bases, there was a span of 10 bases. CDR3 loop: CASSSRESSYEQYF. CDR3 sequence (DNA): TGTGCCAGCAGCTCCCGGGAGAGCTCCTACGAGCAGTACTTC. The variable domain in full, completed from reference TRBV13 and TRBJ2-7, reads AAGVIQSPRHLIKEKRETATLKCYPIPRHDTVYWYQQGPGQDPQFLISFYEKMQSDKGSIPDRFSAQQFSDYHSELNMSSLELGDSALYFCASSSRESSYEQYFGPGTRLTVT.

This chain uses TRBV12-5 with TRBJ2-7; D unclear. Germline values: CDR1 LGHNT, CDR2 FRNRAP. V was trimmed by 7 bases and J by 9 bases, leaving 13 bases between them. The CDR3 contains 11 residues. The CDR3 is CASADAQRQYF. The CDR3 DNA reads TGTGCTAGTGCGGACGCCCAGAGGCAGTACTTC.

This clonotype was observed at least ten times. The chain has TRBV7-2 and TRBJ2-3, with D possibly called TRBD1 or TRBD2 (5 bases each). Looked up from germline, CDR1 is SGHTA and CDR2 is FQGNSA. The CDR3 is 14 amino acids. V lost 1 base to trimming and J lost 4 bases, with 9 bases between them. The CDR3 reads CASSLGLGPDTQYF. The CDR3 bases are TGTGCCAGCAGCTTAGGACTGGGACCAGATACGCAGTATTTT.

This clonotype was found a few times. The gene calls are TRBV7-9 and TRBJ2-7; 13 positions match TRBD2. Germline loops: CDR1 SEHNR, CDR2 FQNEAQ (reference sequence). This CDR3 has 15 amino acids. This chain's CDR3 is CGGGLAGRELYEQYF. The CDR3 bases are TGTGGGGGGGGACTAGCGGGACGAGAGCTCTACGAGCAGTACTTC.

This clonotype was picked up many times. This rearrangement joins TRBV10-3 to TRBJ2-7; D tentatively fits TRBD1 or TRBD2 (5 bases each). CDR1 is ENHRY, CDR2 SYGVKD, per germline. Deletions cut 5 bases from V and 3 bases from J, with 11 bases between. The CDR3 runs 13 residues. The chain's CDR3 is CAISRDAYYEQYF. CDR3 in DNA: TGTGCCATCAGTAGGGACGCGTACTACGAGCAGTACTTC.

CDR3 DNA: TGTGCCAGCAGCGTAAGCGGAAGGGTCACCGGGGAGCTGTTTTTT. Its protein is CASSVSGRVTGELFF. The gene calls are TRBV9 and TRBJ2-2, with D possibly TRBD2 on 5 matching bases. Trimming stripped 1 base from V and 4 bases from J, with 11 bases between. The germline V gene encodes CDR1 SGDLS and CDR2 YYNGEE. The CDR3 runs to 15 residues.

The sample holds many counts of this clonotype. This chain connects TRBV5-1 to TRBJ2-1; TRBD1 matches at 7 bases. J gave up 7 bases and V 0 bases, and 1 base lay outside the gene matches. This CDR3 spans 13 amino acids. The V gene's germline CDR1 is SGHRS and CDR2 YFSETQ. In DNA form, the CDR3 reads TGCGCCAGCAGCTTGGGGGGACAGAATGAGCAGTTCTTC. Translated, it gives CASSLGGQNEQFF.

The sample holds many counts of this clonotype. The V gene is TRBV11-3, the J gene TRBJ2-7; D gene unclear. Germline V gene lookup returns CDR1 SGHNT and CDR2 YENEEA. Trimming pared 2 bases from V and 6 bases from J, leaving 11 bases between. The CDR3 spans 13 residues. The CDR3 DNA reads TGTGCCAGCAGCTTACCGAATTCGGGCGAGCAGTACTTC. Protein product: CASSLPNSGEQYF.

V gene TRBV7-3 combines with J gene TRBJ2-6, with TRBD1 matching 8 bases. V trimming: 5 bases; J trimming: 0 bases; junction bases outside the gene matches: 6. Germline CDR1 is SGHTA and CDR2 is FQGTGA. This CDR3 has 17 residues. The CDR3 here is CASSLTGGTSGANVLTF. As DNA, the CDR3 is TGTGCCAGCAGCCTTACAGGGGGTACCTCTGGGGCCAACGTCCTGACTTTC.